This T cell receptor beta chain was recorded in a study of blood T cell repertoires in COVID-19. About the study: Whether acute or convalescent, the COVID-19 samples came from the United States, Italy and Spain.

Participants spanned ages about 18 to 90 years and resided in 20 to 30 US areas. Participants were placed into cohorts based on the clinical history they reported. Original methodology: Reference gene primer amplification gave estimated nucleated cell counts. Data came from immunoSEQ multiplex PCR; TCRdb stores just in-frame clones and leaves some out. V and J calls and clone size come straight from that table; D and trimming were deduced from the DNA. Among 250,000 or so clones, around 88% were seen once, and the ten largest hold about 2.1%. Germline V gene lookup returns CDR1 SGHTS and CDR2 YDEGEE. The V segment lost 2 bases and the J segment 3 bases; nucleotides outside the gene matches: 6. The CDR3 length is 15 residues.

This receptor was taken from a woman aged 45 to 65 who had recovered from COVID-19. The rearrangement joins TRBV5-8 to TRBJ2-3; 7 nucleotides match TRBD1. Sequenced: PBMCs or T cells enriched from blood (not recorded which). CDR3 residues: CASSFGPGGTDTQYF. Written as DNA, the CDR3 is TGTGCCAGCAGCTTTGGGCCAGGGGGAACAGATACGCAGTATTTT.